This T cell receptor (beta chain) was profiled in a study of cytomegalovirus exposure and HLA in healthy donors. Whole-study context: Around four fifths of 350 to 400 genotyped donors fell in the Caucasian-associated ancestry cluster. Study results and caveats: In an earlier analysis, about 87% or about 30%: the productive usage of most TCR beta V segments. In a later analysis, HLA-associated TCR beta chains were more clonally expanded than equally common others.

PCR used 60 Vbeta primers and 13 Jbeta primers. Generated by immunoSEQ multiplex PCR, the TCRdb table keeps only in-frame clones and is missing some. The sample includes a few hundred thousand clones, 75% to 90% seen only once; the top ten take roughly 1%. Per the germline V gene, CDR1 is SGDLS and CDR2 is YYNGEE. V lost 3 bases and J lost 0; bases outside the gene matches: 5. This CDR3 contains 16 residues. Concerning this clone itself: Its specificity is unknown.

The source material was PBMCs. The chain couples TRBV9 to TRBJ2-3; 9 bases fit TRBD1. The receptor comes from a woman between 18 and 30 years old in good health and CMV-seronegative. CDR3 residues: CASSGLTGGSTDTQYF. CDR3 coding DNA: TGTGCCAGCAGCGGGCTAACAGGGGGCAGCACAGATACGCAGTATTTT.